This T cell receptor (beta chain) was profiled in a study of blood T cell repertoires in COVID-19 (dated by TCRdb to 2019 to 2021). With respect to the entire study: Samples from collaborators originated in the United States, Italy and Spain and spanned both the acute and convalescent phases of COVID-19. The material from the prospective study consisted of cDNA or gDNA derived from T cells, B-cell-depleted T cells, or PBMCs. The sample metadata nearly always contained a de-identified subject ID, COVID-19 status, age in years and sex. Where HLA class I and class II types were available, the types were taken from metadata supplied by the sample provider, not from assay-based typing. Samples came from the ongoing ImmuneRACE study (first 160 participants) plus 1,254 subjects from 6 global collaborators. A freely available public database, intended as a resource for researchers studying the immune response to SARS-CoV-2, is where the repertoires were released. Deeply sampled blood TCRbeta repertoires from subjects exposed to, actively infected with, or recovered from COVID-19 were included in the dataset. General conclusions and limits of the study: How much clinical and demographic metadata was included differed by source and by participant, and the metadata was provided uncurated.

Another Seattle source contributed samples from volunteer blood donors who had recovered from COVID-19. The collaborating institutions used their own protocols to collect whole blood in K2EDTA tubes. For TCRbeta analysis, collaborators shipped samples in one of three forms: frozen whole blood, isolated PBMCs, or DNA extracted from either of those sample types. The immunoSEQ Assay, a bias-controlled multiplex PCR, was used to amplify TCRbeta CDR3 regions from genomic DNA. From the authors' description of their analysis: Nucleated cell counts per sample were estimated from amplification of reference gene primers within the assay. Sequence reads were collapsed and filtered to measure the absolute abundance of every unique TCRbeta CDR3 rearrangement. For each sample, productive Simpson clonality was calculated by taking the square root of Simpson's diversity index across productive rearrangements. Held by TCRdb, this immuneACCESS table contains in-frame sequences only and omits some clones. Under half of the omission traces to an unresolved V gene where checked; the cause of the rest is unknown. That table furnishes V, J and clone size, whereas the DNA furnished D and trimming. The table for this sample lists about 170,000 clones; approximately 86% of them were counted only once. The ten largest account for 1% to 1.5% of the sample.

Comment on this clone: Which antigen it targets is not known. The input lacks base qualities; no much larger clone sits a single base away.

The CDR3 measures 14 amino acids from cysteine to phenylalanine. The kept DNA is CDR3 alone, 42 bases in frame from the first base. Based on the germline V gene, the CDR1 and CDR2 sequences are SQVTM and ANQGSEA. Cut back by 6 bases and 3 bases, the V and J ends lie 17 bases apart. The TCR comes from a man between 60 and 70 years old who had recovered from COVID-19. Rearrangement joined TRBV29-1 to TRBJ1-1; TRBD1 is a possible D gene, resting on 5 matching bases. The material sequenced was peripheral blood. The nucleotide sequence is given as TGCAGCGTCTTGGCAGGGTTGTGGGACACTGAAGCTTTCTTT. Its product reads: CSVLAGLWDTEAFF.